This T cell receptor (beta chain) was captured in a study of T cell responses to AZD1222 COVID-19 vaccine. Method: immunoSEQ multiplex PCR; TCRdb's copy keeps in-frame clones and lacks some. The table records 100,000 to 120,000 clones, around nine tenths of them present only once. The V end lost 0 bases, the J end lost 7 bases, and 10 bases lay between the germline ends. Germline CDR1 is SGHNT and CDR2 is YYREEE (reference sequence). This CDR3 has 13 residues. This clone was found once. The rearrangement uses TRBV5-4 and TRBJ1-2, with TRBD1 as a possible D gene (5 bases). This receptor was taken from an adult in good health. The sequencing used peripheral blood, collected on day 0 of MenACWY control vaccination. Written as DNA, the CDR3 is TGTGCCAGCAGCTTGGGTACGGGGGTTGGCTACACCTTC. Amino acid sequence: CASSLGTGVGYTF.